These 16 T cell receptor beta chains were sequenced from one sample in a study of vaccination and CD4 T cells after COVID-19. Cultured CD4+ T cell DNA was sequenced using the Oncomine TCR Beta short-read assay. TCRdb recomputed calls from the PCR reads with MiXCR, one row per CDR3 protein. The sample holds 20,000 to 25,000 distinct CDR3 sequences; under 60% are singletons and the top ten take roughly 8.9%. What these receptors recognize is not known. The treatment here: approximately nine-day PBMC culture with coronavirus spike peptide pools or control peptides (ViraFEST assay). The material sequenced was CD4+ T cells from blood, cultured in vitro. Receptor source: a human donor who had recovered from COVID-19.

This clonotype was counted only a few times. The CDR3 spells CASTLGGSGNYGYTF. The CDR3 nucleotides are TGTGCCAGCACCCTGGGGGGGTCGGGGAACTATGGCTACACCTTC. The V and J genes are TRBV12-3 or TRBV12-4 and TRBJ1-2, with D tentatively TRBD1 (5 bases). Trimming took 7 bases from V and 2 from J, leaving 17 bases between them. The CDR3 runs to 15 residues.

V is TRBV6-1 and J is TRBJ2-4; the D gene could be TRBD1 or TRBD2 (6 bases each). The V end was cut by 9 bases, the J end by 10 bases, with 22 bases between. In germline, CDR1 is MNHNS, CDR2 SASEGT. The CDR3 runs to 14 residues. This CDR3 is CASGGGPLPPIQYF. CDR3 bases: TGTGCCAGTGGAGGGGGGCCCCTACCTCCAATTCAGTACTTC.

The chain combines TRBV27 with TRBJ2-6; D not resolved. This CDR3 has 16 residues. Trimming took off 5 bases at V and 0 bases at J, with 11 bases between the two ends. The germline V gene encodes CDR1 MNHEY and CDR2 SMNVEV (reference sequence). CDR3: CASSVKILSGANVLTF. CDR3 DNA sequence: TGTGCCAGCAGTGTCAAAATTCTCTCTGGGGCCAACGTCCTGACTTTC.

The gene calls are TRBV11-2 and TRBJ2-7; either TRBD1 or TRBD2 may supply D (6 bases each). Trimming stripped 1 base from V and 2 bases from J, with 12 bases between. The V gene's germline CDR1 is SGHAT and CDR2 FQNNGV. The CDR3 is 15 amino acids. CDR3 sequence reads: CASSLGPGAPYEQYF. CDR3 nucleotide sequence: TGTGCCAGCAGCTTAGGTCCGGGGGCTCCCTACGAGCAGTACTTC.

The chain carries TRBV28 and TRBJ1-4; D unresolved. Germline V gene data show CDR1 as MDHEN and CDR2 as SYDVKM. The CDR3 totals 12 residues. Trimming stripped 8 bases from V and 5 bases from J, with 9 bases between. CDR3 sequence (DNA): TGTGCCAGCGGTCAACGGAATGAAAAACTGTTTTTT. It translates to CASGQRNEKLFF.

The sample holds one count of this clonotype. The rearrangement links TRBV15 to TRBJ2-3; 8 nucleotides line up with TRBD2. This CDR3 comprises 16 residues. The germline V gene has CDR1 LNHNV and CDR2 YYDKDF (reference sequence). V trimming: 3 bases; J trimming: 3 bases; junction bases outside the gene matches: 8. The CDR3 DNA sequence: TGTGCCACCAGCAGGCAGCGGGAGATTTCGACAGATACGCAGTATTTT. Translating gives CATSRQREISTDTQYF.

This chain uses TRBV5-1 with TRBJ2-7, with 7 bases matching TRBD1. With 6 bases clipped from V and 6 bases from J, the junction kept 3 bases outside the gene matches. Per germline, CDR1 SGHRS and CDR2 YFSETQ. The CDR3 is made up of 11 amino acids. The CDR3 DNA reads TGCGCCAGCAAGGGGGCACTCGAGCAGTACTTC. Translated, it gives CASKGALEQYF.

The chain is built from TRBV27 and TRBJ1-3, with D perhaps matching TRBD1 (6 bases). The germline V gene has CDR1 MNHEY and CDR2 SMNVEV (reference sequence). This CDR3 spans 16 amino acids. V dropped 5 bases and J dropped 4 bases, with 18 bases sitting between them. CDR3 sequence reads: CASSRPPGTLGNTIYF. Here the CDR3 DNA reads TGTGCCAGCAGTCGTCCCCCCGGGACACTGGGAAACACCATATATTTT.

The sample holds a few counts of this clonotype. V and J are TRBV2 and TRBJ2-7; D is unclear. CDR1 is SNHLY, CDR2 FYNNEI, per germline. V lost 5 bases to trimming and J lost 3 bases, with 11 bases between them. This CDR3 spans 13 amino acids. The CDR3 sequence: CASSHRVFYEQYF. The CDR3, as DNA: TGTGCCAGCAGTCACCGCGTTTTCTACGAGCAGTACTTC.

The chain combines TRBV6-1 with TRBJ2-1; 7 bases map to TRBD1. Germline trimming cut 7 bases from V and 6 bases from J; bases unmatched to any gene: 12. Germline assignment: CDR1 MNHNS and CDR2 SASEGT. This CDR3 comprises 15 residues. The CDR3 protein is CASTERQGPLNEQFF. The DNA of the CDR3 is TGTGCCAGCACCGAAAGACAGGGTCCCCTCAATGAGCAGTTCTTC.

The chain couples TRBV3-1 to TRBJ1-5; D is undetermined. Germline V gene data show CDR1 as LGHDT and CDR2 as YNNKEL (reference sequence). The CDR3 has 13 residues. V was cut by 2 bases and J by 5 bases, with 7 bases left in between. In DNA, the CDR3 is TGTGCCAGCAGCCAACTTCCGGATCAGCCCCAGCATTTT. Translating it yields CASSQLPDQPQHF.

The V gene is TRBV5-1, the J gene TRBJ1-5; D remains unclear. The V end lost 0 bases, the J end lost 6 bases, and 10 bases lay between the germline ends. There are 14 residues in the CDR3. The germline V gene has CDR1 SGHRS and CDR2 YFSETQ. The CDR3 DNA reads as TGCGCCAGCAGCTTGGATGGGGTTCGTCAGCCCCAGCATTTT. Protein: CASSLDGVRQPQHF.

This clonotype has more than one count but fewer than ten. The rearrangement links TRBV20-1 to TRBJ2-7; TRBD2 matches 13 bases. The germline V gene has CDR1 DFQATT and CDR2 SNEGSKA (reference sequence). With V trimmed by 5 bases and J by 6 bases, 7 bases remained unmatched. The length of the CDR3 is 14 residues. For the CDR3, the DNA is TGCAGTGCTGGGGGGACTAGCGGGATATCCGAGCAGTACTTC. Amino acids: CSAGGTSGISEQYF.

This clonotype is categorized as medium-sized. The rearrangement joins TRBV20-1 to TRBJ1-2; D may be TRBD1 (6 bases). This CDR3 spans 13 amino acids. Trimming took off 3 bases at V and 4 bases at J, with 12 bases between the two ends. Germline CDR1 is DFQATT and CDR2 is SNEGSKA (reference sequence). CDR3 coding DNA: TGCAGTGCTAGTTCAGGGGAGAGCTATGGCTACACCTTC. Translated: CSASSGESYGYTF.

This clonotype was recorded once. The chain links TRBV14 to TRBJ1-1; D remains ambiguous. The V gene's germline CDR1 is SGHDN and CDR2 FVKESK. The germline V and J ends were trimmed by 0 bases and 8 bases, with 10 bases remaining between them. CDR3 size: 13 residues. The CDR3: CASSQDARREAFF. The CDR3 bases are TGTGCCAGCAGCCAAGATGCGCGGCGAGAAGCTTTCTTT.

V and J are TRBV7-9 and TRBJ1-1; D is undetermined. Germline V CDR1 and CDR2: SEHNR, FQNEAQ (reference sequence). The CDR3 sequence is 13 residues long. V lost 2 bases and J lost 1, with 5 bases in between. The CDR3 bases are TGTGCCAGCAGCTTACTACAGAACACTGAAGCTTTCTTT. Translating it yields CASSLLQNTEAFF.